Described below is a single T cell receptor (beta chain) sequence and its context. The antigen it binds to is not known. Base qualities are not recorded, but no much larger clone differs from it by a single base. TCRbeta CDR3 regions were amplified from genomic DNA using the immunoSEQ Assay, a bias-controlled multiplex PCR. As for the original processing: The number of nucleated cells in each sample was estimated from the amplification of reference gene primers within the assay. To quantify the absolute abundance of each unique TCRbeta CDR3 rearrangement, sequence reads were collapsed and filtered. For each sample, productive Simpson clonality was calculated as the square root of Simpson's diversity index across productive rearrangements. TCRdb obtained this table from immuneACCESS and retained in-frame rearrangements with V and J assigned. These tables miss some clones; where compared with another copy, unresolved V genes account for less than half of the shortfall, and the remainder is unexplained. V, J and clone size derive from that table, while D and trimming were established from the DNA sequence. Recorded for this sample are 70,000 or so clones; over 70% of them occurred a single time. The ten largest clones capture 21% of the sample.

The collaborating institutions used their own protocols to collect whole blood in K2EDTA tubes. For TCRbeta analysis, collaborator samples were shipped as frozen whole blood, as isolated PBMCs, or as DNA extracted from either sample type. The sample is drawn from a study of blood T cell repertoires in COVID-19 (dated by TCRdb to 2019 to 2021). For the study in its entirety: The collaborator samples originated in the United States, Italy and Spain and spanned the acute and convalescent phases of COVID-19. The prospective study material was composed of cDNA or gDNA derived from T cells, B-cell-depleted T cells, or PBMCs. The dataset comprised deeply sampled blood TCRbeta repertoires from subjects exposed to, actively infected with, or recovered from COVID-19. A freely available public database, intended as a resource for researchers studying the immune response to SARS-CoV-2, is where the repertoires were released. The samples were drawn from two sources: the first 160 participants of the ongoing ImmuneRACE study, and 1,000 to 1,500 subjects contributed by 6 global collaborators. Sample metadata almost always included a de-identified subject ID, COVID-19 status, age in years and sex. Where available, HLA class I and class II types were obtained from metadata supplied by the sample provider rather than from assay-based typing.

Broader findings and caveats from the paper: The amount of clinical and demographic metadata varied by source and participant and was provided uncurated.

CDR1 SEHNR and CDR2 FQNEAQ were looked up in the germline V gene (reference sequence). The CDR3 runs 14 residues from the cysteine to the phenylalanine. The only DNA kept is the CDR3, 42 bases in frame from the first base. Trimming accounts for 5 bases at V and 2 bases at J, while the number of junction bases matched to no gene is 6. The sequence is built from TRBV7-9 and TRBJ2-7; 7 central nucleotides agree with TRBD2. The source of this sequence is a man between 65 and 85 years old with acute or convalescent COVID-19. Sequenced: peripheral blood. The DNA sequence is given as TGTGCCAGCAGCCTGGAAGCGGGACCCTACGAGCAGTACTTC. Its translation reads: CASSLEAGPYEQYF.